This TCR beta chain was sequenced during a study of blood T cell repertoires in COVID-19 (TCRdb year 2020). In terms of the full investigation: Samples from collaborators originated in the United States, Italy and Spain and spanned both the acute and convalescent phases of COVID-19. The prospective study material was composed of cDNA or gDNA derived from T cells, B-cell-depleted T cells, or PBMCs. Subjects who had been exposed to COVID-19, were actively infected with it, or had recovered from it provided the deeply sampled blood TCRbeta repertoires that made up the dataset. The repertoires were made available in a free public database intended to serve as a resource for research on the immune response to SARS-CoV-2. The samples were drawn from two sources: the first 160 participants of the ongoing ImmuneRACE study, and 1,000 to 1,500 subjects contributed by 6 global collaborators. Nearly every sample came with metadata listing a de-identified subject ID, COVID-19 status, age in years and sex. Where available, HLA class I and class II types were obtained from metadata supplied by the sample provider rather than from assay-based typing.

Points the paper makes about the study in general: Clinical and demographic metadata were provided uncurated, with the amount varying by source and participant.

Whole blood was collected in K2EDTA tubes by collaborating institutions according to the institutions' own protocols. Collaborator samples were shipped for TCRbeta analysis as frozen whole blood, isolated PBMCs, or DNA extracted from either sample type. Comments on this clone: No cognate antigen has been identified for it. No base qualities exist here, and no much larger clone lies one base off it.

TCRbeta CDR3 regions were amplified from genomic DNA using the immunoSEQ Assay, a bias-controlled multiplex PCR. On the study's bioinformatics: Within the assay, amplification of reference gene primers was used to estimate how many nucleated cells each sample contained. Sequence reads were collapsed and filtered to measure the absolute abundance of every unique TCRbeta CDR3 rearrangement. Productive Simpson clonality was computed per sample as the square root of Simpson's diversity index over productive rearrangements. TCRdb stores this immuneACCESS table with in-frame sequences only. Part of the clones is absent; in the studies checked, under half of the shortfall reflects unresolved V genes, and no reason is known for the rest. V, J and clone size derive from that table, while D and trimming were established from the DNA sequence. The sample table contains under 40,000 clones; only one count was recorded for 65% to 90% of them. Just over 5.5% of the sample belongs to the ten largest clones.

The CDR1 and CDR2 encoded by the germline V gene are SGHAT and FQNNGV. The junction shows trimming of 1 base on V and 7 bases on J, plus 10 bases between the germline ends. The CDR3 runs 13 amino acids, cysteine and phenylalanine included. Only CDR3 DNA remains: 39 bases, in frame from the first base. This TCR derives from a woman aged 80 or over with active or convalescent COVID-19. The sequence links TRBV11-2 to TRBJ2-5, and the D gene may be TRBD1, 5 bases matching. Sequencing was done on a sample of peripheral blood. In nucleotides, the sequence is TGTGCCAGCAGCTTAGCAGGGCTAGGGACCCAGTACTTC. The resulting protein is CASSLAGLGTQYF.